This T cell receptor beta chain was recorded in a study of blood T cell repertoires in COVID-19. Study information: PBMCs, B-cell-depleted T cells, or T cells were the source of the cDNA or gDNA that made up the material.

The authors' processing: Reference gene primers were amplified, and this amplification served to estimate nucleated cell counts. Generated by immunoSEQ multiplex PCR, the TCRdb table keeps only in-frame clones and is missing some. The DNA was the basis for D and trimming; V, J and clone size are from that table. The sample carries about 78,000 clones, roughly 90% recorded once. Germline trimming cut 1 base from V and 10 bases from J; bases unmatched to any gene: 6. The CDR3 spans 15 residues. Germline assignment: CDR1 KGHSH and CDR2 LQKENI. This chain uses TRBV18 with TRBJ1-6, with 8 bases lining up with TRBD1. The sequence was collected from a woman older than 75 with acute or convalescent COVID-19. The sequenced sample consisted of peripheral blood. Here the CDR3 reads CASSPRTGLESPLHF. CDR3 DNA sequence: TGTGCCAGCTCACCACGGACAGGGTTGGAGTCACCCCTCCACTTT.